One sample yielded the 5 T cell receptor beta chains listed below, sequenced in a study of tumor-infiltrating lymphocytes in primary liver carcinoma. Synthesis of TCR beta cDNA was carried out from about 500 ng total RNA with a constant-region primer. Three nested multiplex PCR rounds of slightly modified ARM-PCR generated TCR beta libraries. A C-beta reverse primer and TRBV1-TRBV30 forward primers served in each of the first two PCR rounds, at around 10 cycles apiece. One entry per CDR3 protein, called by TCRdb with MiXCR from the multiplex PCR reads. The sample consists of hundreds of thousands of distinct CDR3 sequences, roughly 60% of them appearing once. Blood RNA was derived from unsorted whole blood, and germline DNA was extracted too. Specimen: peripheral blood. These receptors originate from a woman aged 25 to 39 with primary liver carcinoma and hepatitis B virus infection.

This clonotype occurred many times. The chain has TRBV6-5 and TRBJ1-3; unclear D gene. The germline gives CDR1 MNHEY, CDR2 SVGAGI. Between the trimmed V and J ends, which lost 5 bases and 1 base, there was a span of 9 bases. The CDR3 length is 14 residues. CDR3 loop: CASSRTRSGNTIYF. The CDR3 DNA reads as TGTGCCAGCAGTAGGACCAGGTCTGGAAACACCATATATTTT.

V is TRBV5-5 and J is TRBJ2-1, with D perhaps TRBD2 (5 bases). This CDR3 is 17 amino acids long. Trimming cost V 2 bases and J 0 bases, with 15 bases left between them. The germline V gene has CDR1 SGHKS and CDR2 YYEKEE (reference sequence). The CDR3 here is CASSFTLASGSYNEQFF. In nucleotides, the CDR3 is TGTGCCAGCAGCTTCACCTTAGCGTCGGGCTCCTACAATGAGCAGTTCTTC.

The J gene is TRBJ1-6, the V gene TRBV7-9, with D unclear. Germline V gene lookup returns CDR1 SEHNR and CDR2 FQNEAQ (reference sequence). The CDR3 extends over 13 amino acids. The V and J ends lost 1 base and 7 bases respectively, with 5 bases between them. CDR3 amino acids: CASSLGPNSPLHF. The CDR3 DNA follows: TGTGCCAGCAGCTTAGGTCCCAATTCACCCCTCCACTTT.

This clonotype was found many times. This chain uses TRBV11-2 with TRBJ2-3; 9 nucleotides line up with TRBD1. The germline V gene has CDR1 SGHAT and CDR2 FQNNGV. With V trimmed by 4 bases and J by 1 base, 6 bases remained unmatched. The CDR3 has 16 residues. As DNA, the CDR3 is TGTGCCAGCAGCTATCGGGGACAGGGAGGCACAGATACGCAGTATTTT. Translating it yields CASSYRGQGGTDTQYF.

This clonotype appeared a single time. A junction boundary mismatches the germline segment, possibly from a read error. The rearrangement uses TRBV11-2 and TRBJ2-7; D unclear. Looked up from germline, CDR1 is SGHAT and CDR2 is FQNNGV. The CDR3 spans 15 residues. CDR3 DNA sequence: TGTGCCAGCAGCTTAGAGATAGGGTCGGGCTACGAGCGGTACTTC. The encoded protein is CASSLEIGSGYERYF.